This T cell receptor (beta chain) was identified in a study of cytomegalovirus exposure and HLA in healthy donors. TCRdb's copy holds only in-frame clones and misses some; the assay was immunoSEQ multiplex PCR. The profile shows around 60,000 clones, almost 97% of them singletons. Concerning this clone itself: Its antigen is still unknown.

The CDR3 loop spans 17 amino acids. CDR1 and CDR2 from the germline V gene are SGHRS and YFSETQ. After removal of 0 bases from V and 2 bases from J, the junction contained 7 bases not matched to a gene. Study-level points and caveats: With high specificity and sensitivity, the classifier reportedly diagnosed cytomegalovirus status. Among TCR beta chains, those listed as cytomegalovirus-associated numbered more than 150.

V is TRBV5-1 and J is TRBJ2-3, with TRBD2 identical over 9 bases. The clonotype was recovered from a woman aged 18-29 years in good health and CMV-seronegative. The sample was PBMCs. The CDR3 protein is CASSLVWRGGHTDTQYF. The CDR3, as DNA: TGCGCCAGCAGCTTGGTGTGGCGGGGGGGCCACACAGATACGCAGTATTTT.